The sequence of this TCR beta chain was determined in a study of beta chain features in type 1 diabetes. Points from the study as a whole: It was possible that PCR favored shorter templates, equally so in patients and controls. In all four CD4+ subsets, TCRB CDR3 length was significantly, moderately reduced in type 1 diabetes.

Details on this clone: Antigen: not known.

Looked up from germline, CDR1 is GTSNPN and CDR2 is SVGIG (reference sequence). CDR3 length: 13 amino acids. Trimming removed 5 bases from V and 2 bases from J; junction bases left unmatched: 6. Naive, central memory, regulatory and stem cell-like memory cells within the CD4+ compartment were sorted using CD45RO/CCR7/CD25/CD127/CD95/CD27. The sequenced template was cDNA made from the entire isolated RNA. Method: immunoSEQ multiplex PCR; TCRdb's copy keeps in-frame clones and lacks some. The sample lists 240,000 or so clones; roughly 20% were seen once. This rearrangement joins TRBV30 to TRBJ2-7; TRBD1 agrees at 7 bases. The sequenced material came from naive CD4+ T cells from blood. The clonotype originates from a woman aged 40 to 50 with type 1 diabetes. This chain's CDR3 is CAWHRGPAYEQYF. In nucleotides, the CDR3 is TGTGCCTGGCACAGGGGTCCGGCCTACGAGCAGTACTTC. The complete variable domain, with remaining parts taken from reference TRBV30 and TRBJ2-7, reads SQTIHQWPATLVQPVGSPLSLECTVEGTSNPNLYWYRQAAGRGLQLLFYSVGIGQISSEVPQNLSASRPQDRQFILSSKKLLLSDSGFYLCAWHRGPAYEQYFGPGTRLTVT.